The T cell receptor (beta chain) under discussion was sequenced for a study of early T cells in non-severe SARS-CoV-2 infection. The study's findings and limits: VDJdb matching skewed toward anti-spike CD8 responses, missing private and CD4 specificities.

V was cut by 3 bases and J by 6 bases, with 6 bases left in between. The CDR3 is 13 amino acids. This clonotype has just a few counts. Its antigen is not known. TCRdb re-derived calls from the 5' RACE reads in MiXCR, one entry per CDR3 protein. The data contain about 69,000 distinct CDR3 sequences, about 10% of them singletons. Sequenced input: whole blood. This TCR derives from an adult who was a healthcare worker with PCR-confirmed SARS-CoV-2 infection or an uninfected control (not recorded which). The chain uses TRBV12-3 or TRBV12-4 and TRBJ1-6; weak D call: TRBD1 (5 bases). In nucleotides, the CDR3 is TGTGCCAGCAGTTTCCAGGGTAATTCACCCCTCCACTTT. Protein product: CASSFQGNSPLHF.